The rows below give T cell receptor beta chains drawn from one sample of a study of T cell changes during pregnancy in multiple sclerosis. Using immunoSEQ multiplex PCR, the repertoire was profiled, and TCRdb retains in-frame clones only, with some absent. The table lists tens of thousands of clones, about 90% of them singletons. This material consisted of peripheral blood, taken in the first trimester of pregnancy. These receptors were collected from a female donor with multiple sclerosis, enrolled in a pregnancy study. Each CDR3 is given with its conserved first and last residue. A D gene is named only where the DNA matches it firmly. The size field is filled for only some rows; it gives once, few, many or a size class.

cdr3_aa	cdr3_nt	d_call	v_call	j_call	clone_size
CASSSGQWGNEQFF	TGTGCCAGCAGTTCTGGACAGTGGGGCAATGAGCAGTTCTTC	NA	TRBV11-3	TRBJ2-1	NA
CASSSYRGLEAFF	TGTGCCAGCAGCTCATACAGAGGACTTGAAGCTTTCTTT	NA	TRBV11-2	TRBJ1-1	NA
CASSVEGSEGEQFF	TGTGCCAGCAGCGTAGAGGGGTCTGAAGGCGAGCAGTTCTTC	NA	TRBV9	TRBJ2-1	NA
CASSLAGENEQFF	TGTGCCAGCAGCTTAGCTGGAGAAAATGAGCAGTTCTTC	NA	TRBV7-9	TRBJ2-1	NA
CASSSAGTGLSGYTF	TGTGCCAGCAGCTCAGCCGGGACAGGGCTCTCTGGCTACACCTTC	TRBD1	TRBV7-9	TRBJ1-2	NA
CASSLAGSVEAFF	TGTGCCAGCAGTTTGGCAGGGTCGGTTGAAGCTTTCTTT	NA	TRBV28	TRBJ1-1	NA
CASSLTDTGISYEQYF	TGCGCCAGCAGCTTAACCGACACAGGGATATCCTACGAGCAGTACTTC	NA	TRBV5-1	TRBJ2-7	NA
CASSDSAGDGTDTQYF	TGTGCCAGCAGTGACTCGGCGGGAGACGGTACAGATACGCAGTATTTT	TRBD2	TRBV6-4	TRBJ2-3	few
CASSYPGTSGAYEQYF	TGTGCCAGCAGTTATCCCGGGACTAGCGGGGCCTACGAGCAGTACTTC	TRBD2	TRBV6-6	TRBJ2-7	NA
CASSTRSRYQPQHF	TGTGCCAGTAGTACCCGTTCCAGGTATCAGCCCCAGCATTTT	NA	TRBV19	TRBJ1-5	NA
CASSLEIGQEEGYGYTF	TGTGCCAGCAGCTTGGAAATCGGGCAGGAGGAAGGGTATGGCTACACCTTC	NA	TRBV7-6	TRBJ1-2	NA
CASGLGPPGYTEAFF	TGTGCTAGTGGTTTGGGGCCGCCAGGGTACACTGAAGCTTTCTTT	NA	TRBV12-5	TRBJ1-1	NA
CASSPTGTPNTGELFF	TGTGCCAGCAGCCCCACCGGGACTCCGAACACCGGGGAGCTGTTTTTT	NA	TRBV9	TRBJ2-2	NA
CASGTSGSSYEQYF	TGTGCCAGCGGAACCAGCGGGAGTTCTTACGAGCAGTACTTC	TRBD2	TRBV28	TRBJ2-7	NA
CASSLYGQPGDEQFF	TGTGCCAGCAGCTTGTATGGACAGCCAGGCGATGAGCAGTTCTTC	NA	TRBV5-4	TRBJ2-1	NA
CASSPTGQGREQYF	TGTGCCAGCTCACCCACCGGACAGGGGCGAGAGCAGTACTTC	TRBD1	TRBV18	TRBJ2-7	NA
CASSQGTSGSDEQYF	TGTGCCAGCAGCCAAGGGACTAGCGGGAGTGACGAGCAGTACTTC	TRBD2	TRBV7-9	TRBJ2-7	NA
CASPTSGTGGEKLFF	TGTGCAAGTCCCACATCCGGGACAGGGGGCGAAAAACTGTTTTTT	NA	TRBV12-2	TRBJ1-4	NA
CASSSGQGLDEQYF	TGTGCCAGTTCGTCCGGACAGGGTCTCGACGAGCAGTACTTC	TRBD1	TRBV19	TRBJ2-7	NA
CSVVKGLEAFF	TGCAGTGTCGTCAAGGGGCTTGAAGCTTTCTTT	NA	TRBV20-1	TRBJ1-1	NA
CASSLPGLAGELFF	TGTGCCAGCAGCTTACCGGGACTAGCCGGGGAGCTGTTTTTT	TRBD2	TRBV7-3	TRBJ2-2	NA